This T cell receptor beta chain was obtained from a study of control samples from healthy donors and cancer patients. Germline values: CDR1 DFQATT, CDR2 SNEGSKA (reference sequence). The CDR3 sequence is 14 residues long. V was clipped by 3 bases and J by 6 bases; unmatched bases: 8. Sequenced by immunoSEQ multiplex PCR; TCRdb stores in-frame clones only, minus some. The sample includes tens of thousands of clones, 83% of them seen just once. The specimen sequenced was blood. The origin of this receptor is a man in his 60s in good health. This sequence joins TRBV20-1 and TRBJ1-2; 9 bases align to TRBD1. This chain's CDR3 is CSASFPDRGHGYTF. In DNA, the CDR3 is TGCAGTGCTAGTTTCCCGGACAGGGGACATGGCTACACCTTC.